This T cell receptor beta chain originates from a study of cytomegalovirus exposure and HLA in healthy donors. Study findings and constraints: Previous analysis showed most TCR beta V segments were productive about 87% or about 30% of the time.

This CDR3 has 12 residues. V gave up 4 bases and J gave up 4 bases; unmatched junction bases: 1. Germline loops: CDR1 KGHSH, CDR2 LQKENI. A note on this clone: Its antigen remains unknown.

PCR involved 60 Vbeta and 13 Jbeta primers. The table came from immunoSEQ multiplex PCR; TCRdb's copy has only in-frame clones and leaves some out. The sample shows about 120,000 clones, 80% to 85% of them seen only once. The chain employs TRBV18 and TRBJ2-7, with TRBD1 identical over 7 bases. The source of this sequence is a woman in her thirties or forties in good health and CMV-seronegative. Sequencing was performed on PBMCs. CDR3 sequence (DNA): TGTGCCAGCTCACAACAGGGGTACGAGCAGTACTTC. Translating it yields CASSQQGYEQYF.